Below are 32 T cell receptor beta chains sequenced from a single sample in a study of blood T cell repertoires in COVID-19. TCRdb's copy holds only in-frame clones and misses some; the assay was immunoSEQ multiplex PCR. The table records under 150,000 clones, 88% of them present only once. Input material: peripheral blood. The source is a human donor in a cohort sampled during active COVID-19.

The chain links TRBV10-3 to TRBJ2-1; TRBD1 aligns across 8 bases. V lost 4 bases to trimming and J lost 4 bases; unmatched junction nucleotides: 3. CDR1 ENHRY and CDR2 SYGVKD come from the germline V gene. This CDR3 contains 14 residues. This CDR3 is CAISVGQGYNEQFF. The CDR3 nucleotides read TGTGCCATCAGTGTTGGACAGGGATACAATGAGCAGTTCTTC.

The genes are TRBV12-3 or TRBV12-4 and TRBJ2-1; 7 bases align to TRBD2. V lost 6 bases to trimming and J lost 10 bases; unmatched junction nucleotides: 6. The CDR3 runs 12 residues. CDR3 sequence reads: CASSFGRGEQFF. In DNA, the CDR3 is TGTGCCAGCAGCTTCGGGCGGGGGGAGCAGTTCTTC.

The CDR3 bases are TGTGCCAGCAGCCCCCCTGTTGGGGTAGGGGAAGGCTACACCTTC. This translates into CASSPPVGVGEGYTF. The rearrangement joins TRBV7-6 to TRBJ1-2; tentatively, D is TRBD1 (5 bases). Germline lookup yields CDR1 SGHVS and CDR2 FNYEAQ. The CDR3 runs 15 residues. The germline V and J ends were trimmed by 5 bases and 8 bases, with 21 bases remaining between them. Complete variable domain (other parts from reference TRBV7-6 and TRBJ1-2): GAGVSQSPRYKVTKRGQDVALRCDPISGHVSLYWYRQALGQGPEFLTYFNYEAQQDKSGLPNDRFSAERPEGSISTLTIQRTEQRDSAMYRCASSPPVGVGEGYTFGSGTRLTVV.

A single count supports this clone. The chain uses TRBV6-1 and TRBJ1-5, with 7 positions matching TRBD1. The germline V gene has CDR1 MNHNS and CDR2 SASEGT. This CDR3 spans 15 amino acids. Trimming cost V 2 bases and J 4 bases; bases outside gene matches: 5. The CDR3 loop reads CASSEPQGGNQPQHF. Here the CDR3 DNA reads TGTGCCAGCAGTGAACCGCAGGGGGGAAATCAGCCCCAGCATTTT.

The V and J genes are TRBV5-6 and TRBJ2-2, with TRBD2 matching over 7 bases. Germline CDR1 and CDR2: SGHDT and YYEEEE. CDR3 length: 17 residues. The ends lost 0 bases at V and 4 bases at J; junction bases unmatched: 9. The CDR3 spells CASSLEGLSKSTGELFF. The DNA of the CDR3 is TGTGCCAGCAGCTTGGAGGGACTATCGAAGAGCACCGGGGAGCTGTTTTTT.

This clone showed up just once. The J gene is TRBJ1-1, the V gene TRBV7-8; D is possibly TRBD1 (5 bases). Between the trimmed V and J ends, which lost 2 bases and 4 bases, there was a span of 20 bases. This CDR3 comprises 17 residues. The germline gives CDR1 SGHVS, CDR2 FQNEAQ. The DNA of the CDR3 is TGTGCCAGCAGCTTACTTTCTTCGGGCAGGGTGACCACTGAAGCTTTCTTT. It yields the protein CASSLLSSGRVTTEAFF. The full variable domain, in which reference TRBV7-8 and TRBJ1-1 provide the parts outside the CDR3, is GAGVSQSPRYKVAKRGQDVALRCDPISGHVSLFWYQQALGQGPEFLTYFQNEAQLDKSGLPSDRFFAERPEGSVSTLKIQRTQQEDSAVYLCASSLLSSGRVTTEAFFGQGTRLTVV.

V is TRBV18 and J is TRBJ1-3; the D gene is possibly TRBD1 (6 bases). V was cut by 0 bases and J by 6 bases, with 9 bases left in between. Germline V lookup: CDR1 KGHSH, CDR2 LQKENI. The CDR3 has 14 amino acids. CDR3 region: CASSPPGQKNTIYF. The CDR3 DNA sequence: TGTGCCAGCTCACCACCGGGACAAAAAAACACCATATATTTT.

The chain employs TRBV6-5 and TRBJ1-4, with 7 bases that match TRBD1. J lost 8 bases, V lost 6 bases, and 12 bases had no gene match. The CDR3 is 15 residues long. CDR1 and CDR2 from the germline V gene are MNHEY and SVGAGI. DNA of the CDR3: TGTGCCAGCAGCAACACAGGGGCTGGGGCGGAAAAACTGTTTTTT. This gives the protein CASSNTGAGAEKLFF.

This chain joins TRBV29-1 and TRBJ2-3; TRBD1 matches 7 bases. In germline, CDR1 is SQVTM, CDR2 ANQGSEA. The CDR3 totals 17 residues. Losses at the gene ends were 3 bases for V and 0 bases for J; bases not matched to a gene: 12. The DNA for the CDR3 is TGCAGCGTTGAGGGCCGGGACAGCTTTACTAGCACAGATACGCAGTATTTT. As protein: CSVEGRDSFTSTDTQYF.

This chain connects TRBV6-2 or TRBV6-3 to TRBJ2-7, with D maybe TRBD1 (7 bases). Germline values: CDR1 MNHEY, CDR2 SVGEGT. The CDR3 has 16 amino acids. Trimming took 2 bases from V and 2 from J, leaving 16 bases between them. The CDR3 coding sequence is TGTGCCAGCAGTTACCCCCTGGCAGGGGGGACCTACGAGCAGTACTTC. It codes for CASSYPLAGGTYEQYF.

The V and J genes are TRBV11-2 and TRBJ2-4; 8 bases line up with TRBD1. This CDR3 has 15 amino acids. Germline assignment: CDR1 SGHAT and CDR2 FQNNGV. V gave up 5 bases and J gave up 5 bases; unmatched junction bases: 8. In DNA form, the CDR3 reads TGTGCCAGCAGCCTCCCGACAGGGGTCGAAAACATTCAGTACTTC. Amino acids: CASSLPTGVENIQYF.

V usage is TRBV5-5 and J usage is TRBJ1-4, with 7 bases matching TRBD1. CDR1 and CDR2 (germline): SGHKS, YYEKEE (reference sequence). The CDR3 is 13 amino acids. The ends lost 2 bases at V and 14 bases at J; junction bases unmatched: 9. The CDR3 nucleotides read TGTGCCAGCAGCTTCGCTGACAGGGCGATTCTGTTTTTT. As protein: CASSFADRAILFF. Complete variable domain (other parts from reference TRBV5-5 and TRBJ1-4): DAGVTQSPTHLIKTRGQQVTLRCSPISGHKSVSWYQQVLGQGPQFIFQYYEKEERGRGNFPDRFSARQFPNYSSELNVNALLLGDSALYLCASSFADRAILFFGSGTQLSVL.

A few counts support this clone. This chain uses TRBV19 with TRBJ2-7; the match to TRBD2 covers 9 bases. This CDR3 contains 13 residues. CDR1 is LNHDA, CDR2 SQIVND, per germline (reference sequence). Unmatched junction bases numbered 4, after V lost 6 bases and J lost 4 bases. The CDR3 region is CASSLAGRYEQYF. The DNA of the CDR3 is TGTGCCAGTAGCCTAGCGGGACGATACGAGCAGTACTTC.

This clone has only a few counts. The V and J genes are TRBV6-5 and TRBJ1-2; 8 bases fit TRBD1. Germline assignment: CDR1 MNHEY and CDR2 SVGAGI. The CDR3 covers 14 residues. Trimming at V came to 5 bases and at J to 2 bases, leaving 4 bases not matched to a gene. CDR3 bases: TGTGCCAGCAGTCTGACAGGGGTGAACTATGGCTACACCTTC. This encodes CASSLTGVNYGYTF.

The V gene is TRBV6-5, the J gene TRBJ2-7, with a weak D call TRBD1 (5 bases). The length of the CDR3 is 13 residues. Germline-derived CDR1 and CDR2 are MNHEY and SVGAGI. Trimming took off 6 bases at V and 0 bases at J, with 9 bases between the two ends. Here the CDR3 reads CASRDSGSYEQYF. The CDR3 DNA is TGTGCCAGCAGAGACAGTGGCTCCTACGAGCAGTACTTC.

V usage is TRBV11-1 and J usage is TRBJ2-1, with 8 bases lining up with TRBD2. The CDR3 spans 15 residues. The germline CDR1 and CDR2 sequences are SGHAT and FQDESV (reference sequence). J gave up 0 bases and V 7 bases, and 5 bases lay outside the gene matches. CDR3 sequence (DNA): TGTGCCAGCACCTCGGGGGGGCTCTCCTACAATGAGCAGTTCTTC. Translated, it gives CASTSGGLSYNEQFF.

This clone has a single count. The chain employs TRBV7-2 and TRBJ2-3; 9 positions agree with TRBD2. V lost 9 bases, J lost 5 bases, and 12 bases stayed unmatched. Per the germline V gene, CDR1 is SGHTA and CDR2 is FQGNSA. CDR3 length: 15 amino acids. The CDR3 nucleotides read TGTGCCAGTCTGAGAGGGTGGCGGGAGGGAGATACGCAGTATTTT. Amino acid sequence: CASLRGWREGDTQYF.

The chain carries TRBV29-1 and TRBJ2-1; TRBD1 might be the D (5 bases). Trimming shortened V by 4 bases and J by 0 bases, and 13 bases separated the two germline ends. The CDR3 totals 15 residues. In germline, CDR1 is SQVTM, CDR2 ANQGSEA. CDR3 DNA: TGCAGCGTTGGACAGTCGATTAGCTCCTACAATGAGCAGTTCTTC. Residues: CSVGQSISSYNEQFF.

V is TRBV6-5 and J is TRBJ1-1; perhaps TRBD1 as D (5 bases). Per the germline V gene, CDR1 is MNHEY and CDR2 is SVGAGI. With 2 bases removed from V and 6 bases from J, the gap between germline ends came to 13 bases. The CDR3 is made up of 14 amino acids. CDR3 nucleotide sequence: TGTGCCAGCAGTTACGCCAGCCCGGGGGCTGAAGCTTTCTTT. Amino acids: CASSYASPGAEAFF.

V gene TRBV3-1 (or the pseudogene TRBV3-2) combines with J gene TRBJ1-1, with D perhaps matching TRBD1 (5 bases). Germline CDR1 LGHDT, CDR2 YNNKEL (reference sequence). The CDR3 covers 14 residues. Between the trimmed V and J ends, which lost 1 base and 5 bases, there was a span of 11 bases. DNA for the CDR3: TGTGCCAGCAGCCAAGTTTCCGGGGGGACTGAAGCTTTCTTT. Protein sequence: CASSQVSGGTEAFF.

This chain connects TRBV18 to TRBJ2-7; possibly TRBD1 for D (5 bases). There are 14 residues in the CDR3. Germline assignment: CDR1 KGHSH and CDR2 LQKENI. Deletions cut 0 bases from V and 1 base from J, with 7 bases between. The CDR3 sequence is CASSPPAGSYEQYF. For the CDR3, the DNA is TGTGCCAGCTCACCACCGGCAGGGTCCTACGAGCAGTACTTC. The complete variable domain, with remaining parts taken from reference TRBV18 and TRBJ2-7, reads NAGVMQNPRHLVRRRGQEARLRCSPMKGHSHVYWYRQLPEEGLKFMVYLQKENIIDESGMPKERFSAEFPKEGPSILRIQQVVRGDSAAYFCASSPPAGSYEQYFGPGTRLTVT.

This clone was counted a single time. The chain carries TRBV29-1 and TRBJ2-1; 9 bases map to TRBD2. V trimming: 5 bases; J trimming: 7 bases; junction bases outside the gene matches: 9. The germline V gene encodes CDR1 SQVTM and CDR2 ANQGSEA. The CDR3 extends over 14 amino acids. The DNA of the CDR3 is TGCAGCGTTCAGGAGGCGGGAGGGTTGAATGAGCAGTTCTTC. It codes for CSVQEAGGLNEQFF.

This sequence joins TRBV6-6 and TRBJ1-2, with TRBD1 matching 7 bases. The trim removed 6 bases at V and 0 bases at J, leaving 10 bases unmatched. Germline V gene lookup returns CDR1 MNHNY and CDR2 SVGAGI (reference sequence). The CDR3 sequence is 16 residues long. CDR3 loop: CASRGLGQLTNYGYTF. The DNA of the CDR3 is TGTGCCAGCAGGGGGTTGGGACAGTTGACTAACTATGGCTACACCTTC.

This chain joins TRBV18 and TRBJ2-1, with 10 bases that match TRBD2. The CDR3 has 15 residues. J gave up 6 bases and V 3 bases, and 5 bases lay outside the gene matches. The germline V gene has CDR1 KGHSH and CDR2 LQKENI. In nucleotides, the CDR3 is TGTGCCAGCTCACCCGGACTAGCGGCATTCAATGAGCAGTTCTTC. Amino acid sequence: CASSPGLAAFNEQFF.

The rearrangement links TRBV7-2 to TRBJ2-1; tentatively, D is TRBD2 (6 bases). V was pared by 1 base and J by 2 bases, with 9 bases between. Germline V CDR1 and CDR2: SGHTA, FQGNSA. The CDR3 extends over 15 amino acids. The CDR3 nucleotides are TGTGCCAGCAGCTTAGACCGGGGGACCTACAATGAGCAGTTCTTC. It yields the protein CASSLDRGTYNEQFF.

This clone was observed a few times. The CDR3, as DNA: TGTGCCAGCAGTGGGGGAGATCAAGCGCCTCAAGAGACCCAGTACTTC. Translating it yields CASSGGDQAPQETQYF. This chain connects TRBV25-1 to TRBJ2-5; maybe TRBD2 (5 bases). Germline V gene sequence: CDR1 MGHDK, CDR2 SYGVNS. The V end lost 4 bases, the J end lost 2 bases, and 17 bases lay between the germline ends. There are 16 residues in the CDR3.

The chain couples TRBV12-2 to TRBJ2-3; the D call of TRBD2 is as the table states it, not checked on the DNA. TRBV12-2 is a pseudogene segment. CDR3 length: 16 residues. The CDR3, as DNA: TGTGCAAGTCGCTTAGATGTTAGCGGGAGGGTTGGTACGCAGTATTTT. This sequence encodes CASRLDVSGRVGTQYF.

The chain carries TRBV5-1 and TRBJ2-3, with TRBD1 matching over 8 bases. Trimming cost V 1 base and J 3 bases; bases outside gene matches: 4. CDR1 and CDR2 (germline): SGHRS, YFSETQ. There are 15 residues in the CDR3. CDR3 DNA: TGCGCCAGCAGCTTGCTGGGACAGGTGACAGATACGCAGTATTTT. It is translated as CASSLLGQVTDTQYF.

V usage is TRBV3-1 (or the pseudogene TRBV3-2) and J usage is TRBJ2-5; TRBD1 matches 11 bases. In germline, CDR1 is LGHDT, CDR2 YNNKEL (reference sequence). The CDR3 totals 15 residues. The J segment lost 4 bases and the V segment lost 1 base, leaving 2 bases of the junction unmatched. The CDR3 coding sequence is TGTGCCAGCAGCCAAGCCGGGACAGGGGGAGAGACCCAGTACTTC. Translating gives CASSQAGTGGETQYF.

V and J are TRBV19 and TRBJ1-4; possible D gene TRBD1, 5 bases. This CDR3 is built from 14 residues. Germline CDR1 and CDR2: LNHDA and SQIVND (reference sequence). V was trimmed by 4 bases and J by 7 bases, leaving 13 bases between them. The CDR3 region is CASSRRTSSEKLFF. In DNA form, the CDR3 reads TGTGCCAGTAGTAGACGGACAAGTAGTGAAAAACTGTTTTTT.

This chain connects TRBV18 to TRBJ1-6; 8 nucleotides match TRBD1. CDR3 length equals 15 residues. Germline V lookup: CDR1 KGHSH, CDR2 LQKENI. V shed 6 bases and J 6 bases; nucleotides not matched to a gene: 7. The CDR3 bases are TGTGCCAGCTCTTACGGACAGGGCGGTAATTCACCCCTCCACTTT. Translation: CASSYGQGGNSPLHF.

This chain connects TRBV6-5 to TRBJ1-2, with D possibly being TRBD1 (6 bases). The germline V gene encodes CDR1 MNHEY and CDR2 SVGAGI. V was clipped by 7 bases and J by 5 bases, with 11 bases between them. This CDR3 contains 12 residues. CDR3 in amino acids: CASKGQTYGYTF. The CDR3 DNA is TGTGCCAGCAAAGGACAGACTTATGGCTACACCTTC.